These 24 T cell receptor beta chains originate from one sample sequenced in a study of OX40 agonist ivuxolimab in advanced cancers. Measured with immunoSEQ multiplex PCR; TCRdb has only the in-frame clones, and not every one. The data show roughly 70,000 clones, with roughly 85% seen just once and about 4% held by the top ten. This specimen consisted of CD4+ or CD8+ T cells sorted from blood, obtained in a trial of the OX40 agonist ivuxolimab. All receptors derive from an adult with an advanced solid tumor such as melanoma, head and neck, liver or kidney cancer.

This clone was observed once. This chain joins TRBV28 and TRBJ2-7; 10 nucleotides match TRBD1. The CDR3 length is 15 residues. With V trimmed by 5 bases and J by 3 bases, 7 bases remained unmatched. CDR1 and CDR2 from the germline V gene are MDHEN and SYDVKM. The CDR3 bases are TGTGCCAGCAGTCCCAACGACAGGGGGCTCTACGAGCAGTACTTC. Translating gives CASSPNDRGLYEQYF. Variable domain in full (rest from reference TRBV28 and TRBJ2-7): DVKVTQSSRYLVKRTGEKVFLECVQDMDHENMFWYRQDPGLGLRLIYFSYDVKMKEKGDIPEGYSVSREKKERFSLILESASTNQTSMYLCASSPNDRGLYEQYFGPGTRLTVT.

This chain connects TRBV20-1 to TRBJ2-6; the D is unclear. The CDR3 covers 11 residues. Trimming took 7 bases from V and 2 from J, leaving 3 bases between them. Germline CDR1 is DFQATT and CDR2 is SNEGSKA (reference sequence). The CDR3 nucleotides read TGCAGTGTCCCTGGGGCCAACGTCCTGACTTTC. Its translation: CSVPGANVLTF.

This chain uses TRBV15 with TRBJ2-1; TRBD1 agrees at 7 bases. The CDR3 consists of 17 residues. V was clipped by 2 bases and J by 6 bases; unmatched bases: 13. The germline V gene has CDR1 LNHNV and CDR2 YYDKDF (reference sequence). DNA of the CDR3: TGTGCCACCAGCAGAAAAGCAGGGACAGAATATCTCAATGAGCAGTTCTTC. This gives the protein CATSRKAGTEYLNEQFF.

The CDR3 sequence: CASSLAGANTGELFF. The CDR3 coding sequence is TGTGCCAGCAGCTTAGCCGGAGCGAACACCGGGGAGCTGTTTTTT. This rearrangement joins TRBV7-9 to TRBJ2-2; D is ambiguous. Germline V gene lookup returns CDR1 SEHNR and CDR2 FQNEAQ (reference sequence). CDR3 length: 15 residues. V was clipped by 0 bases and J by 0 bases, with 5 bases between them.

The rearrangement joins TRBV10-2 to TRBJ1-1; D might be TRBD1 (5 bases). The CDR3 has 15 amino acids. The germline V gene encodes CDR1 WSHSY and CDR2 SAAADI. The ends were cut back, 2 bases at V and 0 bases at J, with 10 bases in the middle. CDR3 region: CASSEDSHMNTEAFF. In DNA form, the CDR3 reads TGCGCCAGCAGTGAGGACAGCCACATGAACACTGAAGCTTTCTTT.

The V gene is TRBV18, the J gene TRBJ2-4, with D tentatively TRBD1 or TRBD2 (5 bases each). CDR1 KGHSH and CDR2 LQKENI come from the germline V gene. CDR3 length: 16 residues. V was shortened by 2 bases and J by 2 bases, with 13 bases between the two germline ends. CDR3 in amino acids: CASSPAGRGPKNIQYF. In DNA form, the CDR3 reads TGTGCCAGCTCACCAGCAGGGCGAGGGCCCAAAAACATTCAGTACTTC.

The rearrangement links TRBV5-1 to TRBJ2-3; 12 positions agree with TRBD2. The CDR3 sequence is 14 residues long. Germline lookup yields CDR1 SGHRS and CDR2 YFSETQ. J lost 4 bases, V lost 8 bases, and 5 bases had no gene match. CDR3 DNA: TGCGCCAGTAAATCTAGCGGGGGGGCAGATACGCAGTATTTT. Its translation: CASKSSGGADTQYF.

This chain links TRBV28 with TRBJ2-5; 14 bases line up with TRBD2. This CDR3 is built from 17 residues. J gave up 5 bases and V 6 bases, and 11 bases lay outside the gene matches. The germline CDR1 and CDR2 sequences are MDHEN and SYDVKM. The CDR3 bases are TGTGCCAGCAGCCCCGGACTAGCGGGAGGACTAGGCGAGACCCAGTACTTC. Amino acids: CASSPGLAGGLGETQYF.

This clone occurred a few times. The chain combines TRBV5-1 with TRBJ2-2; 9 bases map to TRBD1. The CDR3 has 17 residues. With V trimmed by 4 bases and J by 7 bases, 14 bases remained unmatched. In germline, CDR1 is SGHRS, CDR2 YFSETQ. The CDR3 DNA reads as TGCGCCAGCAGCCTGTTCTCCGGGACAGGGATTATCGGGGAGCTGTTTTTT. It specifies CASSLFSGTGIIGELFF.

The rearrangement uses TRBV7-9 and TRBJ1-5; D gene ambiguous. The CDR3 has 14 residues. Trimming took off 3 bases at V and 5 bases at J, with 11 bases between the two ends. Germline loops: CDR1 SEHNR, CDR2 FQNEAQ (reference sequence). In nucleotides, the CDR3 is TGTGCCAGCAGCTTCTACTCTGCGGATCAGCCCCAGCATTTT. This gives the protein CASSFYSADQPQHF.

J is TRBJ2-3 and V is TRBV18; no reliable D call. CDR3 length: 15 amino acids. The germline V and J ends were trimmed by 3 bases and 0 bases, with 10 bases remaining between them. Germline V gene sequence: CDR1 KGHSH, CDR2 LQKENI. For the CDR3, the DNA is TGTGCCAGCTCACCTTTGCTGTTTAGCACAGATACGCAGTATTTT. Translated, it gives CASSPLLFSTDTQYF.

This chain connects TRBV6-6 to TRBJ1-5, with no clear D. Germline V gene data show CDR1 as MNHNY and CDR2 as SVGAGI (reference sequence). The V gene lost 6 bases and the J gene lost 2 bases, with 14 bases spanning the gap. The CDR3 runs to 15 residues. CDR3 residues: CASRNTQAGNQPQHF. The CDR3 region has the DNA TGTGCCAGCAGAAACACCCAGGCGGGCAATCAGCCCCAGCATTTT.

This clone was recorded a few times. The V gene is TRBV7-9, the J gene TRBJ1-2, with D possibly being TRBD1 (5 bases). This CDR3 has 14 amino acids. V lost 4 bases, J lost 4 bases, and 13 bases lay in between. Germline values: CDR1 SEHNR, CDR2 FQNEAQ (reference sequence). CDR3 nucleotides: TGTGCCAGCAGCTCCGGGACGGGGACCTATGGCTACACCTTC. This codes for CASSSGTGTYGYTF. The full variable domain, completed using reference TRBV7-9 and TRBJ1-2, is DTGVSQNPRHKITKRGQNVTFRCDPISEHNRLYWYRQTLGQGPEFLTYFQNEAQLEKSRLLSDRFSAERPKGSFSTLEIQRTEQGDSAMYLCASSSGTGTYGYTFGSGTRLTVV.

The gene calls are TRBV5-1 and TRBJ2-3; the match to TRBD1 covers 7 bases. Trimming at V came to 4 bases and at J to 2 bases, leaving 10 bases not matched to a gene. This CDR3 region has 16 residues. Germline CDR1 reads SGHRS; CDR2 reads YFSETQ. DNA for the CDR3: TGCGCCAGCAGCCCAATGTCAGGGGGTGACACAGATACGCAGTATTTT. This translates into CASSPMSGGDTDTQYF.

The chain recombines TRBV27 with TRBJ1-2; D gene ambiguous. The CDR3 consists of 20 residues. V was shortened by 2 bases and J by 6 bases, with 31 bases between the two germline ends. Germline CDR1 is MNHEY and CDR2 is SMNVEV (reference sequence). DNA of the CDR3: TGTGCCAGCAGTTTACCTACTCCCAAGGACCCCTACGTTTGGAGGGATGGCTACACCTTC. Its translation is CASSLPTPKDPYVWRDGYTF.

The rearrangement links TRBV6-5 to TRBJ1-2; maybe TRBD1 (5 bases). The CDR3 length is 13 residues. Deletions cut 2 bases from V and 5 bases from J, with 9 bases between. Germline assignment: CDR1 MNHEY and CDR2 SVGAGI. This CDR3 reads CASSYDRSYGYTF. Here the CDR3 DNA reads TGTGCCAGCAGTTACGACAGATCATATGGCTACACCTTC.

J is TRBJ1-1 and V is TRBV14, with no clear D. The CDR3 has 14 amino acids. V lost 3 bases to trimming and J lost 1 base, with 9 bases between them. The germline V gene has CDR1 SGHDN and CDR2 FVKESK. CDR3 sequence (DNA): TGTGCCAGCAGCCACACGGACGGGAACACTGAAGCTTTCTTT. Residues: CASSHTDGNTEAFF.

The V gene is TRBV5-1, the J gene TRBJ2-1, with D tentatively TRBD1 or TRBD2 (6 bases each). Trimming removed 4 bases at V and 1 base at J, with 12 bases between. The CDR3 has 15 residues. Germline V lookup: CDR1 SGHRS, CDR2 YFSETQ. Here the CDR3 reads CASSGGTPSYNEQFF. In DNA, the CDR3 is TGCGCCAGCAGCGGGGGGACACCTTCCTACAATGAGCAGTTCTTC.

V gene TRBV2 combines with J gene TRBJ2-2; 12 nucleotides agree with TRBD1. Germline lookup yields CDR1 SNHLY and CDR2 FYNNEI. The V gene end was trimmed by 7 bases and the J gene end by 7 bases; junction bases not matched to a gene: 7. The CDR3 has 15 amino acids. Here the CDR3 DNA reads TGTGCCAGCATTCCCGGGACAGGGGGCTTCGGGGAGCTGTTTTTT. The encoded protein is CASIPGTGGFGELFF. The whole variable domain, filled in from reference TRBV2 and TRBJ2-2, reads EPEVTQTPSHQVTQMGQEVILRCVPISNHLYFYWYRQILGQKVEFLVSFYNNEISEKSEIFDDQFSVERPDGSNFTLKIRSTKLEDSAMYFCASIPGTGGFGELFFGEGSRLTVL.

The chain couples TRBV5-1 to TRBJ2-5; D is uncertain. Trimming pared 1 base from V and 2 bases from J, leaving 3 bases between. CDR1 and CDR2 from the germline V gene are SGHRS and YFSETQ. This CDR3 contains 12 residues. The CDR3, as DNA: TGCGCCAGCAGCTTGTCGCAAGAGACCCAGTACTTC. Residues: CASSLSQETQYF.

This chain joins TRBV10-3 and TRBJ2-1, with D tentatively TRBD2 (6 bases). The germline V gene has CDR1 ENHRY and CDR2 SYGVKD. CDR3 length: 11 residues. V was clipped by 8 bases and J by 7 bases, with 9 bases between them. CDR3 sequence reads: CAIRRENEQFF. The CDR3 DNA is TGTGCCATCCGACGGGAGAATGAGCAGTTCTTC.

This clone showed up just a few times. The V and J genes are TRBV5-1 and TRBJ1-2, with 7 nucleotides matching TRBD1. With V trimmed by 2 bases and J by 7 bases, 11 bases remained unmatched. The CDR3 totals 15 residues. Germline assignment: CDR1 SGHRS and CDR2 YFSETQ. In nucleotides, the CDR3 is TGCGCCAGCAGCTTATCCGGGACAGCAGGAGGTGGCTACACCTTC. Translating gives CASSLSGTAGGGYTF. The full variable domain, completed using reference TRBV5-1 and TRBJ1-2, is KAGVTQTPRYLIKTRGQQVTLSCSPISGHRSVSWYQQTPGQGLQFLFEYFSETQRNKGNFPGRFSGRQFSNSRSEMNVSTLELGDSALYLCASSLSGTAGGGYTFGSGTRLTVV.

The CDR3 coding sequence is TGTGCCAGCAGCTTTTCACCAGGGTACACCGGGGAGCTGTTTTTT. Translated, it gives CASSFSPGYTGELFF. This rearrangement joins TRBV7-3 to TRBJ2-2; TRBD1 might be the D (5 bases). The length of the CDR3 is 15 residues. V shed 3 bases and J shed 3 bases, with 11 bases lying between them. Germline V gives CDR1 SGHTA, CDR2 FQGTGA.

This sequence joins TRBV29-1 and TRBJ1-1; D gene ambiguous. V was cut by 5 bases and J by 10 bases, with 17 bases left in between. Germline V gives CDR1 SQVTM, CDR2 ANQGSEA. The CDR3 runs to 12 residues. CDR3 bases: TGCAGCGTTCTCGGGGTAAGGGCGGGAGCTTTCTTT. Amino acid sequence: CSVLGVRAGAFF. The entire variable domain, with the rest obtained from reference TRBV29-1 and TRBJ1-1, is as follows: SAVISQKPSRDICQRGTSLTIQCQVDSQVTMMFWYRQQPGQSLTLIATANQGSEATYESGFVIDKFPISRPNLTFSTLTVSNMSPEDSSIYLCSVLGVRAGAFFGQGTRLTVV.